Each of the 28 T cell receptor beta chains below was sequenced from the same sample in a study of beta chain features in type 1 diabetes. Regarding the study as a whole: A moderate, significant TCRB CDR3 shortening appeared in type 1 diabetes across four CD4+ subsets.

Investigators reverse transcribed all isolated RNA, so they sequenced expressed TCRB transcripts. TCRdb's copy holds only in-frame clones and misses some; the assay was immunoSEQ multiplex PCR. The sample has 200,000 to 300,000 clones, approximately 20% seen once. These receptors are not linked to any known antigen. Material for sequencing was naive CD4+ T cells from blood. The receptor source for this set is a woman aged 40 to 50 with type 1 diabetes.

The chain joins TRBV7-9 to TRBJ2-7, with 7 bases fitting TRBD1. Germline CDR1 reads SEHNR; CDR2 reads FQNEAQ (reference sequence). V shed 5 bases, J shed 5 bases, and the junction held 9 bases outside the gene matches. The CDR3 spans 14 residues. The CDR3: CASSPGQVVDEQYF. Here the CDR3 DNA reads TGTGCCAGCAGCCCAGGACAGGTTGTAGACGAGCAGTACTTC. The complete variable domain, with remaining parts taken from reference TRBV7-9 and TRBJ2-7, reads DTGVSQNPRHKITKRGQNVTFRCDPISEHNRLYWYRQTLGQGPEFLTYFQNEAQLEKSRLLSDRFSAERPKGSFSTLEIQRTEQGDSAMYLCASSPGQVVDEQYFGPGTRLTVT.

This clone was counted between two and nine times. This rearrangement joins TRBV6-5 to TRBJ2-3, with 7 nucleotides matching TRBD2. Germline trimming cut 2 bases from V and 6 bases from J; bases unmatched to any gene: 5. This CDR3 region has 14 residues. Germline V CDR1 and CDR2: MNHEY, SVGAGI. The CDR3 nucleotides read TGTGCCAGCAGTTACCAGCGGGGCAGTGATACGCAGTATTTT. Its protein product is CASSYQRGSDTQYF.

This sequence joins TRBV7-2 and TRBJ2-7; 7 positions match TRBD1. This CDR3 contains 15 residues. J lost 5 bases, V lost 1 base, and 8 bases had no gene match. CDR1 and CDR2 from the germline V gene are SGHTA and FQGNSA. CDR3 in amino acids: CASSLVGTVSHEQYF. In DNA form, the CDR3 reads TGTGCCAGCAGCTTAGTGGGGACAGTATCCCACGAGCAGTACTTC.

J is TRBJ2-1 and V is TRBV9, with 9 bases matching TRBD2. V lost 0 bases and J lost 6; bases outside the gene matches: 10. CDR1 is SGDLS, CDR2 YYNGEE, per germline. The CDR3 contains 17 residues. CDR3 residues: CASSVGSAGGLGNEQFF. The CDR3 nucleotides are TGTGCCAGCAGCGTAGGGTCAGCGGGAGGCCTTGGCAATGAGCAGTTCTTC. The whole variable domain, filled in from reference TRBV9 and TRBJ2-1, reads DSGVTQTPKHLITATGQRVTLRCSPRSGDLSVYWYQQSLDQGLQFLIQYYNGEERAKGNILERFSAQQFPDLHSELNLSSLELGDSALYFCASSVGSAGGLGNEQFFGPGTRLTVL.

To note about this clone: Other DNA sequences in the sample encode the same CDR3. The chain is built from TRBV9 and TRBJ2-1, with a weak D call TRBD2 (6 bases). The CDR3 has 15 amino acids. The V and J ends lost 4 bases and 0 bases respectively, with 11 bases between them. The germline V gene encodes CDR1 SGDLS and CDR2 YYNGEE. CDR3 coding DNA: TGTGCCAGCAGCCTGGACGGGAGCTCCTACAATGAGCAGTTCTTC. As protein: CASSLDGSSYNEQFF.

The gene calls are TRBV28 and TRBJ2-7, with 7 nucleotides matching TRBD1. Germline trimming cut 7 bases from V and 0 bases from J; bases unmatched to any gene: 6. Germline V gives CDR1 MDHEN, CDR2 SYDVKM. The CDR3 runs 14 residues. CDR3 sequence reads: CASKGQEYSYEQYF. In DNA, the CDR3 is TGTGCCAGCAAAGGACAGGAATACTCCTACGAGCAGTACTTC.

The rearrangement uses TRBV23-1 and TRBJ2-7; tentatively, D is TRBD1 (5 bases). TRBV23-1 is an ORF; its function is uncertain. The CDR3 consists of 14 residues. V was cut by 0 bases and J by 5 bases, with 11 bases left in between. The CDR3 DNA reads as TGCGCCAGCAGTCAATCAGTCGCAGGGAACGAGCAGTACTTC. Protein sequence: CASSQSVAGNEQYF.

The V call is TRBV29-1, the J call TRBJ1-1; unclear D gene. Trimming removed 4 bases at V and 11 bases at J, with 17 bases between. CDR1 and CDR2 from the germline V gene are SQVTM and ANQGSEA. CDR3 length equals 12 residues. DNA of the CDR3: TGCAGCGTTGGGGAGCGCGCCTTTGAGGCTTTCTTT. Protein: CSVGERAFEAFF.

The chain uses TRBV11-2 and TRBJ2-1, with 9 bases identical to TRBD2. Per germline, CDR1 SGHAT and CDR2 FQNNGV. The CDR3 length is 16 residues. V dropped 2 bases and J dropped 3; count of bases not matched to a gene: 5. The CDR3 DNA follows: TGTGCCAGCAGCTTAACGGGCGGGAGGGGCTACAATGAGCAGTTCTTC. Residues: CASSLTGGRGYNEQFF.

The chain recombines TRBV28 with TRBJ1-4; 12 bases fit TRBD1. The CDR3 is 16 amino acids. CDR1 MDHEN and CDR2 SYDVKM come from the germline V gene. The V and J ends lost 6 bases and 8 bases, in that order; junction bases with no gene match: 10. The CDR3 region is CASSLGTGGAREKLFF. In nucleotides, the CDR3 is TGTGCCAGCAGCCTCGGGACAGGGGGCGCAAGGGAAAAACTGTTTTTT.

The rearrangement joins TRBV30 to TRBJ1-2, with unresolved D. Trimming removed 4 bases from V and 8 bases from J, with 17 bases in between. The CDR3 is 13 amino acids. CDR1 and CDR2 (germline): GTSNPN, SVGIG (reference sequence). CDR3 bases: TGTGCCTGGAACCAAGATTCGGTCCGGGGCTACACCTTC. Encoded protein: CAWNQDSVRGYTF.

J is TRBJ1-2 and V is TRBV4-3; no clear D gene. Trimming took 0 bases from V and 4 from J, leaving 15 bases between them. CDR1 is LGHNA and CDR2 is YSLEER in the germline V gene. The CDR3 has 16 residues. The CDR3 loop reads CASSQDDQALGYGYTF. The CDR3 bases are TGCGCCAGCAGCCAAGACGACCAGGCCCTGGGCTATGGCTACACCTTC.

CDR3 loop: CASSLPPGQGAETQYF. In nucleotides, the CDR3 is TGTGCCAGCAGCTTACCCCCGGGACAGGGGGCCGAGACCCAGTACTTC. The rearrangement uses TRBV7-9 and TRBJ2-5; 12 bases align to TRBD1. V dropped 2 bases and J dropped 5; count of bases not matched to a gene: 6. CDR1 is SEHNR and CDR2 is FQNEAQ in the germline V gene (reference sequence). The CDR3 length is 16 residues.

The CDR3 reads CASRGQGLSYEQYF. CDR3 nucleotides: TGCGCCAGCCGGGGACAGGGACTTTCCTACGAGCAGTACTTC. This chain links TRBV5-1 with TRBJ2-7; TRBD1 aligns across 9 bases. CDR3 length: 14 amino acids. Germline V gene lookup returns CDR1 SGHRS and CDR2 YFSETQ. The ends lost 7 bases at V and 1 base at J; junction bases unmatched: 6.

The gene calls are TRBV6-5 and TRBJ2-5; the D gene is possibly TRBD1 (6 bases). CDR3 length equals 14 residues. The germline V and J ends were trimmed by 2 bases and 3 bases, with 10 bases remaining between them. CDR1 is MNHEY and CDR2 is SVGAGI in the germline V gene. CDR3 bases: TGTGCCAGCAGTTACGCGGACAGCAAAGAGACCCAGTACTTC. Protein sequence: CASSYADSKETQYF.

The chain employs TRBV29-1 and TRBJ1-6, with 9 bases aligning to TRBD1. CDR1 and CDR2 from the germline V gene are SQVTM and ANQGSEA. Germline trimming cut 6 bases from V and 8 bases from J; bases unmatched to any gene: 8. The CDR3 contains 14 residues. Written as DNA, the CDR3 is TGCAGCGTGGGGACAGGGAGACATGATTCACCCCTCCACTTT. Amino acids: CSVGTGRHDSPLHF.

In its sample, this clone was seen a few times. The rearrangement joins TRBV5-1 to TRBJ1-2; D is unclear. The V end was cut by 0 bases, the J end by 4 bases, with 16 bases between. The CDR3 totals 16 residues. Germline CDR1 is SGHRS and CDR2 is YFSETQ. The DNA of the CDR3 is TGCGCCAGCAGCTTGGCCAGGAAGCCACGTCGCTATGGCTACACCTTC. Residues: CASSLARKPRRYGYTF.

The chain has TRBV30 and TRBJ1-2; D may be TRBD1 (5 bases). This CDR3 region has 13 residues. The germline gives CDR1 GTSNPN, CDR2 SVGIG (reference sequence). V was cut by 3 bases and J by 8 bases, with 16 bases left in between. The CDR3 DNA is TGTGCCTGGAGGGGGGACGCCGGGAGGGGCTACACCTTC. Translating gives CAWRGDAGRGYTF.

The chain employs TRBV30 and TRBJ1-1, with D tentatively TRBD1 (6 bases). The CDR3 consists of 14 residues. The V end was cut by 0 bases, the J end by 0 bases, with 8 bases between. CDR1 is GTSNPN and CDR2 is SVGIG in the germline V gene (reference sequence). This CDR3 reads CAWSVTGMNTEAFF. The CDR3 region has the DNA TGTGCCTGGAGTGTGACAGGAATGAACACTGAAGCTTTCTTT.

The CDR3 loop reads CASSNRAGSYNEQFF. DNA of the CDR3: TGTGCCAGCAGCAACCGAGCGGGAAGCTACAATGAGCAGTTCTTC. The chain uses TRBV2 and TRBJ2-1; TRBD2 matches 7 bases. J gave up 3 bases and V 6 bases, and 8 bases lay outside the gene matches. CDR1 and CDR2 from the germline V gene are SNHLY and FYNNEI. There are 15 residues in the CDR3.

This clone was seen only a few times. DNA of the CDR3: TGTGCCAGCAGTTACTCGGGACTGGTGAACACTGAAGCTTTCTTT. Translated, it gives CASSYSGLVNTEAFF. The chain has TRBV6-5 and TRBJ1-1; a weak D match, TRBD1 (5 bases). Trimming removed 0 bases at V and 0 bases at J, with 8 bases between. This CDR3 spans 15 amino acids. Germline V lookup: CDR1 MNHEY, CDR2 SVGAGI.

The V call is TRBV2, the J call TRBJ2-7, with D unresolved. The CDR3 runs 12 residues. Trimming removed 6 bases from V and 2 bases from J, with 8 bases in between. The V gene's germline CDR1 is SNHLY and CDR2 FYNNEI. As DNA, the CDR3 is TGTGCCAGCAGGTACAGTACCTACGAGCAGTACTTC. It codes for CASRYSTYEQYF.

The V gene is TRBV28, the J gene TRBJ1-2; the D gene is possibly TRBD1 (6 bases). CDR3 length equals 12 residues. V was shortened by 4 bases and J by 10 bases, with 13 bases between the two germline ends. CDR1 and CDR2 from the germline V gene are MDHEN and SYDVKM. The CDR3 DNA follows: TGTGCCAGCAGTTACAACAGGGCTGCCTACACCTTC. Amino acids: CASSYNRAAYTF.

Only a few counts were recorded for this clone. The V call is TRBV9, the J call TRBJ2-4; D gene uncertain. V was trimmed by 0 bases and J by 6 bases, leaving 7 bases between them. CDR1 and CDR2 (germline): SGDLS, YYNGEE. CDR3 length: 13 residues. CDR3 residues: CASSVGLLNIQYF. CDR3 nucleotides: TGTGCCAGCAGCGTAGGACTGCTAAACATTCAGTACTTC.

This clone was seen only a few times. This chain uses TRBV7-8 with TRBJ2-7; TRBD2 is a possible D gene (7 bases). V lost 5 bases and J 5 bases, leaving 19 bases between the germline ends. The germline V gene has CDR1 SGHVS and CDR2 FQNEAQ. The CDR3 consists of 15 residues. The CDR3 protein is CASSLQGTIVNEQYF. CDR3 coding DNA: TGTGCCAGCAGCCTCCAGGGGACTATAGTTAACGAGCAGTACTTC.

This clone has a handful of counts. The CDR3 loop reads CSGLSNNEQFF. In DNA, the CDR3 is TGCAGCGGACTAAGTAACAATGAGCAGTTCTTC. The chain links TRBV20-1 to TRBJ2-1; weak D call: TRBD2 (6 bases). Germline V gene lookup returns CDR1 DFQATT and CDR2 SNEGSKA (reference sequence). The CDR3 has 11 amino acids.

The chain employs TRBV5-1 and TRBJ1-1; D ambiguous. Germline V gives CDR1 SGHRS, CDR2 YFSETQ. The V end lost 2 bases, the J end lost 3 bases, and 8 bases lay between the germline ends. This CDR3 is 13 amino acids long. The CDR3 sequence: CASSFQEDTEAFF. CDR3 in DNA: TGCGCCAGCAGCTTTCAGGAGGACACTGAAGCTTTCTTT.

This clone has just a few counts. The chain joins TRBV7-2 to TRBJ2-3; no firm D call. V lost 1 base, J lost 3 bases, and 8 bases lay in between. Per germline, CDR1 SGHTA and CDR2 FQGNSA. This CDR3 is 14 amino acids long. CDR3 coding DNA: TGTGCCAGCAGCTTAGGTGTAGTGACAGATACGCAGTATTTT. The encoded protein is CASSLGVVTDTQYF.